Listed here are 25 T cell receptor beta chains from one sample, sequenced in a study of Ad26.COV2.S vaccination and SARS-CoV-2 variants. Specified treatment: roughly 18 received Ad26.COV2.S at low or high dose, single or two shots; 5 received placebo; per-sample allocation not given. Sampling was done on day 63 after the first vaccine or placebo injection. The table came from immunoSEQ multiplex PCR; TCRdb's copy has only in-frame clones and leaves some out. Of some 450,000 clones listed, around 90% are singletons. The source material was peripheral blood, sampled in a trial of Ad26.COV2.S vaccine versus placebo. All receptors derive from a person between 18 and 65 years old who received the Ad26.COV2.S COVID-19 vaccine or a placebo.

This chain uses TRBV24-1 with TRBJ2-3; the D is unclear. The germline V gene encodes CDR1 KGHDR and CDR2 SFDVKD. The CDR3 has 12 residues. V was trimmed by 3 bases and J by 5 bases, leaving 5 bases between them. CDR3 loop: CATSDVIDTQYF. The CDR3 DNA is TGTGCCACCAGTGATGTTATAGATACGCAGTATTTT.

The chain couples TRBV9 to TRBJ2-5; possibly TRBD2 for D (6 bases). The CDR3 is made up of 14 amino acids. Between the trimmed V and J ends, which lost 1 base and 4 bases, there was a span of 11 bases. Germline CDR1 reads SGDLS; CDR2 reads YYNGEE. DNA of the CDR3: TGTGCCAGCAGCGTAAACCCCGGGGGAGAGACCCAGTACTTC. The encoded protein is CASSVNPGGETQYF.

The chain couples TRBV7-2 to TRBJ2-7, with 8 bases aligning to TRBD1. CDR3 length: 18 residues. V was pared by 1 base and J by 1 base, with 12 bases of the junction left unmatched. Germline V gives CDR1 SGHTA, CDR2 FQGNSA. CDR3 region: CASSLVSVDRVVSYEQYF. CDR3 DNA: TGTGCCAGCAGCTTAGTTTCCGTGGACAGGGTGGTATCCTACGAGCAGTACTTC. The variable domain in full, with the rest retrieved from reference TRBV7-2 and TRBJ2-7, is GAGVSQSPSNKVTEKGKDVELRCDPISGHTALYWYRQSLGQGLEFLIYFQGNSAPDKSGLPSDRFSAERTGGSVSTLTIQRTQQEDSAVYLCASSLVSVDRVVSYEQYFGPGTRLTVT.

This chain connects TRBV30 to TRBJ2-7, with D unclear. The CDR3 is 11 residues long. The germline V gene encodes CDR1 GTSNPN and CDR2 SVGIG (reference sequence). V lost 1 base to trimming and J lost 4 bases, with 5 bases between them. The CDR3 loop is CAWSAEYEQYF. CDR3 DNA sequence: TGTGCCTGGAGTGCCGAATACGAGCAGTACTTC.

V is TRBV9 and J is TRBJ2-6; D is ambiguous. From germline, CDR1 is SGDLS and CDR2 YYNGEE. There are 15 residues in the CDR3. Trimming took 1 base from V and 1 from J, leaving 6 bases between them. The CDR3 DNA is TGTGCCAGCAGCGTATTGGGATCTGGGGCCAACGTCCTGACTTTC. The encoded protein is CASSVLGSGANVLTF. Combining the CDR3 with reference TRBV9 and TRBJ2-6 gives the whole variable domain DSGVTQTPKHLITATGQRVTLRCSPRSGDLSVYWYQQSLDQGLQFLIQYYNGEERAKGNILERFSAQQFPDLHSELNLSSLELGDSALYFCASSVLGSGANVLTFGAGSRLTVL.

V and J are TRBV7-9 and TRBJ2-5, with 11 bases matching TRBD1. The ends lost 4 bases at V and 2 bases at J; junction bases unmatched: 6. This CDR3 contains 16 residues. The germline V gene encodes CDR1 SEHNR and CDR2 FQNEAQ (reference sequence). CDR3 sequence (DNA): TGTGCCAGCAGCTCGAACCGGGACAGGGGGCAAGAGACCCAGTACTTC. It translates to CASSSNRDRGQETQYF.

This clone was observed a single time. This sequence joins TRBV9 and TRBJ2-2; D is perhaps TRBD2 (6 bases). The ends were cut back, 0 bases at V and 7 bases at J, with 10 bases in the middle. The CDR3 spans 14 residues. From germline, CDR1 is SGDLS and CDR2 YYNGEE. CDR3 sequence reads: CASSVGGMGGELFF. The CDR3 bases are TGTGCCAGCAGCGTAGGCGGGATGGGCGGGGAGCTGTTTTTT.

The rearrangement joins TRBV5-1 to TRBJ1-2; 9 nucleotides line up with TRBD1. CDR1 is SGHRS and CDR2 is YFSETQ in the germline V gene. The CDR3 spans 17 residues. J gave up 2 bases and V 4 bases, and 12 bases lay outside the gene matches. The CDR3 coding sequence is TGCGCCAGCAGCGGACCGGGACAGGGAGGGTTGAACTATGGCTACACCTTC. Its translation: CASSGPGQGGLNYGYTF.

The chain links TRBV6-5 to TRBJ2-6; unclear D gene. Trimming stripped 7 bases from V and 0 bases from J, with 7 bases between. This CDR3 has 14 amino acids. Germline lookup yields CDR1 MNHEY and CDR2 SVGAGI. This CDR3 reads CASKGSSGANVLTF. In DNA, the CDR3 is TGTGCCAGCAAGGGAAGCTCTGGGGCCAACGTCCTGACTTTC.

This clone came up once. The chain carries TRBV10-3 and TRBJ2-1; 11 bases map to TRBD2. Trimming at V came to 2 bases and at J to 3 bases, leaving 6 bases not matched to a gene. Germline CDR1 is ENHRY and CDR2 is SYGVKD. The CDR3 runs to 17 residues. CDR3 nucleotides: TGTGCCATCAGTGAGGCAAGACTAGCGGGAAGCTACAATGAGCAGTTCTTC. Its translation is CAISEARLAGSYNEQFF.

This clone came up a few times. The chain carries TRBV19 and TRBJ2-1; D remains unclear. The CDR3 contains 12 residues. Per the germline V gene, CDR1 is LNHDA and CDR2 is SQIVND (reference sequence). V was trimmed by 6 bases and J by 4 bases, leaving 7 bases between them. CDR3 bases: TGTGCCAGTAGAGGAATTTACAATGAGCAGTTCTTC. It codes for CASRGIYNEQFF. Combining the CDR3 with reference TRBV19 and TRBJ2-1 gives the whole variable domain DGGITQSPKYLFRKEGQNVTLSCEQNLNHDAMYWYRQDPGQGLRLIYYSQIVNDFQKGDIAEGYSVSREKKESFPLTVTSAQKNPTAFYLCASRGIYNEQFFGPGTRLTVL.

J is TRBJ1-3 and V is TRBV9; D not certain. CDR1 SGDLS and CDR2 YYNGEE come from the germline V gene. The CDR3 has 16 residues. Trimming removed 3 bases at V and 4 bases at J, with 17 bases between. This chain's CDR3 is CASSEGASGEGNTIYF. The CDR3 DNA follows: TGTGCCAGCAGCGAGGGAGCCAGCGGCGAGGGAAACACCATATATTTT.

The rearrangement joins TRBV9 to TRBJ2-2; 8 positions agree with TRBD2. Germline V gene lookup returns CDR1 SGDLS and CDR2 YYNGEE. The CDR3 sequence is 16 residues long. With V trimmed by 4 bases and J by 4 bases, 9 bases remained unmatched. The CDR3 DNA reads as TGTGCCAGCAGCCCCTCGGGAGGGCCTATCACCGGGGAGCTGTTTTTT. Translated: CASSPSGGPITGELFF. Drawing the rest from reference TRBV9 and TRBJ2-2, the complete variable domain is DSGVTQTPKHLITATGQRVTLRCSPRSGDLSVYWYQQSLDQGLQFLIQYYNGEERAKGNILERFSAQQFPDLHSELNLSSLELGDSALYFCASSPSGGPITGELFFGEGSRLTVL.

Concerning this clone: This specimen includes other DNA sequences encoding the same CDR3. The rearrangement links TRBV29-1 to TRBJ1-5, with D maybe TRBD1 (5 bases). The V end lost 4 bases, the J end lost 1 base, and 5 bases lay between the germline ends. From germline, CDR1 is SQVTM and CDR2 ANQGSEA. This CDR3 has 12 amino acids. The DNA of the CDR3 is TGCAGCGTTGGGGGGAGCAATCAGCCCCAGCATTTT. It specifies CSVGGSNQPQHF.

This chain joins TRBV19 and TRBJ2-1, with TRBD2 matching over 13 bases. The CDR3 covers 15 residues. The V gene's germline CDR1 is LNHDA and CDR2 SQIVND (reference sequence). Trimming cost V 6 bases and J 6 bases; bases outside gene matches: 5. CDR3 loop: CASRGTSGVFNEQFF. The CDR3 nucleotides read TGTGCCAGTAGGGGGACTAGCGGGGTTTTCAATGAGCAGTTCTTC.

This chain joins TRBV6-5 and TRBJ1-5; the D is unclear. CDR3 length equals 13 residues. Germline loops: CDR1 MNHEY, CDR2 SVGAGI. Trimming shortened V by 10 bases and J by 2 bases, and 12 bases separated the two germline ends. The CDR3 coding sequence is TGTGCCACCAGGCGGGAGGGCAATCAGCCCCAGCATTTT. This encodes CATRREGNQPQHF.

This chain uses TRBV23-1 with TRBJ1-5; 10 positions agree with TRBD1. TRBV23-1 falls under the ORF class, with uncertain function. The CDR3 runs 16 residues. V dropped 0 bases and J dropped 8; count of bases not matched to a gene: 7. The CDR3 DNA is TGCGCCAGCAGTCAATCGGTCGGGACAGGGGTTGAGCCCCAGCATTTT. Its protein is CASSQSVGTGVEPQHF.

The V call is TRBV28, the J call TRBJ1-1; the D is unclear. The V gene lost 7 bases and the J gene lost 4 bases, with 7 bases spanning the gap. The CDR3 runs 11 residues. Germline CDR1 and CDR2: MDHEN and SYDVKM. Written as DNA, the CDR3 is TGTGCCAGCAAAATGAGCACTGAAGCTTTCTTT. This codes for CASKMSTEAFF.

The chain has TRBV10-3 and TRBJ2-6; 9 nucleotides agree with TRBD1. The V gene end was trimmed by 9 bases and the J gene end by 1 base; junction bases not matched to a gene: 4. The CDR3 is made up of 15 amino acids. Germline lookup yields CDR1 ENHRY and CDR2 SYGVKD. The CDR3 DNA reads as TGTGCCATGGGACAGGGACCTTCTGGGGCCAACGTCCTGACTTTC. Translating it yields CAMGQGPSGANVLTF.

The rearrangement joins TRBV29-1 to TRBJ2-7; 9 bases agree with TRBD2. The V segment lost 6 bases and the J segment 1 base; nucleotides outside the gene matches: 10. Per the germline V gene, CDR1 is SQVTM and CDR2 is ANQGSEA. The CDR3 spans 15 residues. The CDR3 spells CSVALGGGGSYEQYF. Written as DNA, the CDR3 is TGCAGCGTGGCCCTCGGCGGGGGGGGATCCTACGAGCAGTACTTC.

This chain uses TRBV12-3 or TRBV12-4 with TRBJ2-7; 8 bases match TRBD2. V shed 7 bases, J shed 7 bases, and the junction held 9 bases outside the gene matches. The CDR3 runs to 13 residues. Here the CDR3 DNA reads TGTGCCAGCAACCCCGGGACTAGATATGAGCAGTACTTC. Its translation is CASNPGTRYEQYF.

This chain joins TRBV11-2 and TRBJ1-2, with D uncertain. V was trimmed by 2 bases and J by 1 base, leaving 17 bases between them. The germline V gene has CDR1 SGHAT and CDR2 FQNNGV. This CDR3 has 17 residues. The CDR3 region has the DNA TGTGCCAGCAGCTTACTCCAGGCTCGGAACCTTAACTATGGCTACACCTTC. This encodes CASSLLQARNLNYGYTF.

This rearrangement joins TRBV5-1 to TRBJ2-2, with no clear D. The CDR3 spans 15 residues. In germline, CDR1 is SGHRS, CDR2 YFSETQ. V was pared by 9 bases and J by 5 bases, with 20 bases between. CDR3 loop: CATSPSLISTGELFF. The DNA of the CDR3 is TGCGCCACCTCACCGTCCCTCATTTCAACCGGGGAGCTGTTTTTT. Full variable domain (outside the CDR3, taken from reference TRBV5-1 and TRBJ2-2): KAGVTQTPRYLIKTRGQQVTLSCSPISGHRSVSWYQQTPGQGLQFLFEYFSETQRNKGNFPGRFSGRQFSNSRSEMNVSTLELGDSALYLCATSPSLISTGELFFGEGSRLTVL.

The chain joins TRBV5-6 to TRBJ1-2, with 7 bases fitting TRBD1. Germline assignment: CDR1 SGHDT and CDR2 YYEEEE. J lost 7 bases, V lost 0 bases, and 9 bases had no gene match. The CDR3 has 15 amino acids. The CDR3 sequence: CASSLVGRGASGYTF. For the CDR3, the DNA is TGTGCCAGCAGCTTGGTTGGCAGGGGGGCGTCTGGCTACACCTTC.

The chain links TRBV27 to TRBJ1-4, with D possibly TRBD1 on 5 matching bases. This CDR3 is built from 16 residues. CDR1 is MNHEY and CDR2 is SMNVEV in the germline V gene (reference sequence). Trimming shortened V by 0 bases and J by 2 bases, and 10 bases separated the two germline ends. Here the CDR3 reads CASSLSGGFTNEKLFF. As DNA, the CDR3 is TGTGCCAGCAGTTTATCGGGGGGATTCACTAATGAAAAACTGTTTTTT.